What follows are 20 T cell receptor beta chains derived from one specimen sequenced in a study of control samples from healthy donors and cancer patients. Clones were read by immunoSEQ multiplex PCR, and TCRdb kept only the in-frame ones, dropping some. This table has some 200,000 clones, 85% to 95% appearing once. The specimen sequenced was blood. The origin of the receptors is a man aged 18 to 30 in good health.

The chain employs TRBV24-1 and TRBJ2-7; 10 bases fit TRBD1. V gave up 3 bases and J gave up 6 bases; unmatched junction bases: 1. Germline CDR1 reads KGHDR; CDR2 reads SFDVKD. This CDR3 comprises 13 residues. The CDR3 region is CATSDGDRGEQYF. For the CDR3, the DNA is TGTGCCACCAGTGATGGGGACAGGGGCGAGCAGTACTTC.

This chain uses TRBV28 with TRBJ2-2, with 9 bases matching TRBD1. In germline, CDR1 is MDHEN, CDR2 SYDVKM. V was clipped by 5 bases and J by 1 base; unmatched bases: 11. The CDR3 is 18 amino acids. The CDR3 spells CASSGYYGQGWNTGELFF. The CDR3 nucleotides read TGTGCCAGCAGTGGATATTATGGACAGGGGTGGAACACCGGGGAGCTGTTTTTT.

V and J are TRBV11-2 and TRBJ2-7; 7 positions match TRBD2. Per the germline V gene, CDR1 is SGHAT and CDR2 is FQNNGV. V gave up 10 bases and J gave up 6 bases; unmatched junction bases: 6. The CDR3 is 11 amino acids. The CDR3 DNA reads TGTGCCACCGGGCGGGGGACCGAGCAGTACTTC. It codes for CATGRGTEQYF.

In DNA form, the CDR3 reads TGTGCCAGCAGCAGACAGGGGGACACTGAAGCTTTCTTT. This gives the protein CASSRQGDTEAFF. The J gene is TRBJ1-1, the V gene TRBV6-5; TRBD1 aligns across 9 bases. V was clipped by 6 bases and J by 3 bases; unmatched bases: 2. This CDR3 is 13 amino acids long. The V gene's germline CDR1 is MNHEY and CDR2 SVGAGI.

The genes are TRBV4-1 and TRBJ1-2; 9 bases agree with TRBD1. The CDR3 contains 14 residues. V lost 4 bases, J lost 8 bases, and 8 bases stayed unmatched. Per germline, CDR1 MGHRA and CDR2 YSYEKL. CDR3 nucleotide sequence: TGCGCCAGCAGCCCGGGACAGGGTGATAGGGGCTACACCTTC. Translated, it gives CASSPGQGDRGYTF.

This clone was seen once. The V gene is TRBV5-1, the J gene TRBJ1-2; D remains unclear. V was cut by 2 bases and J by 0 bases, with 5 bases left in between. This CDR3 contains 13 residues. Germline-derived CDR1 and CDR2 are SGHRS and YFSETQ. The CDR3 region is CASSFLANYGYTF. The CDR3, as DNA: TGCGCCAGCAGCTTCCTTGCTAACTATGGCTACACCTTC.

This rearrangement joins TRBV4-1 to TRBJ2-2; 11 positions match TRBD1. Germline values: CDR1 MGHRA, CDR2 YSYEKL. Unmatched junction bases numbered 13, after V lost 2 bases and J lost 2 bases. CDR3 length: 20 amino acids. The CDR3 protein is CASSQPLGQGATPNTGELFF. As DNA, the CDR3 is TGCGCCAGCAGCCAACCCCTTGGACAGGGGGCGACCCCAAACACCGGGGAGCTGTTTTTT.

Only a few counts were recorded for this clone. This chain uses TRBV6-5 with TRBJ1-1, with D hard to call. The V gene's germline CDR1 is MNHEY and CDR2 SVGAGI. CDR3 size: 16 residues. Trimming cost V 0 bases and J 4 bases, with 15 bases left between them. CDR3 loop: CASSYSVLLSITEAFF. The DNA for the CDR3 is TGTGCCAGCAGTTACTCCGTACTCCTAAGTATCACTGAAGCTTTCTTT.

V gene TRBV19 combines with J gene TRBJ1-5, with D possibly matching TRBD1 (6 bases). V dropped 3 bases and J dropped 7 bases, with 10 bases sitting between them. The germline gives CDR1 LNHDA, CDR2 SQIVND (reference sequence). The CDR3 consists of 13 residues. The CDR3 DNA sequence: TGTGCCAGTAGTATGGGGGGCGGGCAGCCCCAGCATTTT. Protein product: CASSMGGGQPQHF.

This chain connects TRBV5-6 to TRBJ2-5; D is unresolved. CDR3 length: 12 amino acids. Germline CDR1 is SGHDT and CDR2 is YYEEEE. V was shortened by 0 bases and J by 7 bases, with 7 bases between the two germline ends. The CDR3 reads CASSLEPWTQYF. The CDR3 DNA is TGTGCCAGCAGCTTGGAACCGTGGACCCAGTACTTC.

The rearrangement joins TRBV5-6 to TRBJ1-1, with a weak D call TRBD1 (6 bases). Between the trimmed V and J ends, which lost 5 bases and 0 bases, there was a span of 11 bases. In germline, CDR1 is SGHDT, CDR2 YYEEEE. The CDR3 is 14 residues long. The CDR3 DNA is TGTGCCAGCAGACCAGGGGATTTGAACACTGAAGCTTTCTTT. Amino acid sequence: CASRPGDLNTEAFF.

The chain combines TRBV7-2 with TRBJ1-1; D is unresolved. Germline lookup yields CDR1 SGHTA and CDR2 FQGNSA. Trimming took 5 bases from V and 1 from J, leaving 11 bases between them. The CDR3 consists of 14 residues. The CDR3 spells CASSPVPGNTEAFF. The CDR3 DNA reads TGTGCCAGCAGCCCCGTCCCGGGGAACACTGAAGCTTTCTTT.

The chain joins TRBV30 to TRBJ1-1; the D gene is possibly TRBD1 (6 bases). The CDR3 totals 14 residues. V gave up 3 bases and J gave up 0 bases, with 11 bases separating them. Per the germline V gene, CDR1 is GTSNPN and CDR2 is SVGIG (reference sequence). The CDR3 DNA is TGTGCCTGGAGGGGGGCAAGATTGAACACTGAAGCTTTCTTT. This translates into CAWRGARLNTEAFF.

The V call is TRBV11-2, the J call TRBJ2-7; D is ambiguous. The germline V gene encodes CDR1 SGHAT and CDR2 FQNNGV. CDR3 length equals 14 residues. V was clipped by 1 base and J by 0 bases, with 7 bases between them. The CDR3 DNA reads as TGTGCCAGCAGCTTAGGGGTCAACTCCTACGAGCAGTACTTC. Translation gives CASSLGVNSYEQYF.

V and J are TRBV24-1 and TRBJ2-7; possibly TRBD1 or TRBD2 for D (5 bases each). This CDR3 contains 14 residues. The ends were cut back, 4 bases at V and 0 bases at J, with 9 bases in the middle. In germline, CDR1 is KGHDR, CDR2 SFDVKD. The CDR3 loop reads CATSDRGSSYEQYF. Written as DNA, the CDR3 is TGTGCCACCAGTGACCGGGGCAGCTCCTACGAGCAGTACTTC.

CDR3 region: CATSDSTVNYGYTF. As DNA, the CDR3 is TGTGCCACCAGTGACTCGACAGTTAACTATGGCTACACCTTC. V and J are TRBV24-1 and TRBJ1-2; D might be TRBD1 (5 bases). Between the trimmed V and J ends, which lost 4 bases and 1 base, there was a span of 9 bases. Germline CDR1 reads KGHDR; CDR2 reads SFDVKD. The CDR3 is 14 amino acids.

The rearrangement joins TRBV30 to TRBJ1-3; D unresolved. The V end lost 0 bases, the J end lost 0 bases, and 12 bases lay between the germline ends. The germline V gene has CDR1 GTSNPN and CDR2 SVGIG (reference sequence). There are 16 residues in the CDR3. The chain's CDR3 is CAWSVRQLYSGNTIYF. CDR3 nucleotides: TGTGCCTGGAGTGTAAGGCAGCTCTACTCTGGAAACACCATATATTTT.

This sequence joins TRBV4-1 and TRBJ1-2, with a weak D call TRBD1 (5 bases). The germline gives CDR1 MGHRA, CDR2 YSYEKL. CDR3 length: 17 amino acids. V shed 4 bases and J shed 4 bases, with 22 bases lying between them. The CDR3 coding sequence is TGCGCCAGCAGCCGACCTTTCGCCCGGGACGTCGGCTATGGCTACACCTTC. This sequence encodes CASSRPFARDVGYGYTF.

J is TRBJ2-7 and V is TRBV12-3 or TRBV12-4; the D gene is possibly TRBD2 (5 bases). There are 12 residues in the CDR3. Trimming cost V 4 bases and J 3 bases, with 7 bases left between them. CDR3 amino acids: CASSYGIYEQYF. DNA of the CDR3: TGTGCCAGCAGTTACGGGATCTACGAGCAGTACTTC.

This clone appeared a single time. V usage is TRBV6-5 and J usage is TRBJ1-2, with D possibly being TRBD1 (5 bases). The CDR3 extends over 15 amino acids. Trimming shortened V by 3 bases and J by 3 bases, and 14 bases separated the two germline ends. Germline CDR1 MNHEY, CDR2 SVGAGI. Here the CDR3 DNA reads TGTGCCAGCAGTTATCGTTTAAGGGGAGACTATGGCTACACCTTC. Its translation: CASSYRLRGDYGYTF.